This entry lists 4 T cell receptor beta chains sequenced from one sample in a study of blood T cells in healthy people across ages. PCR was performed a second time for about 7 to 11 cycles using a sample-barcoded 5' primer and a J-beta primer mix. One entry per CDR3 protein results from TCRdb running MiXCR on the 5' RACE reads. The repertoire holds about 1.7 million distinct CDR3 sequences, with approximately 30% as singletons. The sample consisted of blood. The receptors here all came from a woman in her twenties or thirties in good health.

V is TRBV7-9 and J is TRBJ2-1; D is undetermined. The better agreement between TRBJ2-7 and the DNA end casts doubt on the J call. The CDR3 sequence is 15 residues long. Per the germline V gene, CDR1 is SEHNR and CDR2 is FQNEAQ (reference sequence). In DNA, the CDR3 is TGTGCCAGCCGGGTAGGCCAGGCCGCCTACAATGAGCAGTACTTC. Protein: CASRVGQAAYNEQYF.

This clonotype has more than one count but fewer than ten. The chain carries TRBV20-1 and TRBJ2-3; D tentatively reads TRBD1 or TRBD2 (5 bases each). This CDR3 is built from 13 residues. Trimming left V 5 bases short and J 6 bases short, with 15 bases between. Germline V gives CDR1 DFQATT, CDR2 SNEGSKA (reference sequence). The DNA of the CDR3 is TGCAGTGCTGTCGGGACCCCTGAGGATACGCAGTATTTT. Encoded protein: CSAVGTPEDTQYF.

This clonotype was seen only a few times. The V call is TRBV6-2 or TRBV6-3, the J call TRBJ2-6; 10 bases line up with TRBD1. Per the germline V gene, CDR1 is MNHEY and CDR2 is SVGEGT. Unmatched junction bases numbered 5, after V lost 6 bases and J lost 0 bases. The CDR3 loop spans 17 amino acids. CDR3 bases: TGTGCCAGCAGCCCGGGACAGGGGCCCTCTGGGGCCAACGTCCTGACTTTC. Amino acids: CASSPGQGPSGANVLTF.

This clonotype was recorded a few times. The chain carries TRBV29-1 and TRBJ1-2; D unresolved. The CDR3 extends over 12 amino acids. The germline V gene encodes CDR1 SQVTM and CDR2 ANQGSEA. V lost 3 bases, J lost 1 base, and 6 bases lay in between. CDR3 DNA sequence: TGCAGCGTTGATGAGGTTAACTATGGCTACACCTTC. The encoded protein is CSVDEVNYGYTF. Supplemented by reference TRBV29-1 and TRBJ1-2, the full variable domain reads SAVISQKPSRDICQRGTSLTIQCQVDSQVTMMFWYRQQPGQSLTLIATANQGSEATYESGFVIDKFPISRPNLTFSTLTVSNMSPEDSSIYLCSVDEVNYGYTFGSGTRLTVV.